Included here is one TCR beta chain sequence, with context. The data originate from a study of blood T cell repertoires in COVID-19. Study-level information: Samples of COVID-19 (acute and convalescent) were obtained from the United States, Italy and Spain. From T cells, B-cell-depleted T cells, or PBMCs came the material, which was cDNA or gDNA.

Trimming took 4 bases from V and 13 from J; bases not matched to a gene: 6. This CDR3 comprises 10 residues. The germline gives CDR1 SQVTM, CDR2 ANQGSEA. Per the authors' pipeline: Estimated nucleated cell counts came from reference gene primer amplification. The method was immunoSEQ multiplex PCR; TCRdb's version includes in-frame clones alone and lacks a portion of them. V and J calls and clone size come straight from that table; D and trimming were deduced from the DNA. The table includes fewer than 150,000 clones, 90% detected once. The source of this sequence is an elderly woman with acute or convalescent COVID-19. The sample was peripheral blood. This sequence joins TRBV29-1 and TRBJ1-2; 7 bases are shared with TRBD1. CDR3 residues: CSVADRNATF. The CDR3 DNA sequence: TGCAGCGTTGCGGACAGGAACGCCACCTTC.